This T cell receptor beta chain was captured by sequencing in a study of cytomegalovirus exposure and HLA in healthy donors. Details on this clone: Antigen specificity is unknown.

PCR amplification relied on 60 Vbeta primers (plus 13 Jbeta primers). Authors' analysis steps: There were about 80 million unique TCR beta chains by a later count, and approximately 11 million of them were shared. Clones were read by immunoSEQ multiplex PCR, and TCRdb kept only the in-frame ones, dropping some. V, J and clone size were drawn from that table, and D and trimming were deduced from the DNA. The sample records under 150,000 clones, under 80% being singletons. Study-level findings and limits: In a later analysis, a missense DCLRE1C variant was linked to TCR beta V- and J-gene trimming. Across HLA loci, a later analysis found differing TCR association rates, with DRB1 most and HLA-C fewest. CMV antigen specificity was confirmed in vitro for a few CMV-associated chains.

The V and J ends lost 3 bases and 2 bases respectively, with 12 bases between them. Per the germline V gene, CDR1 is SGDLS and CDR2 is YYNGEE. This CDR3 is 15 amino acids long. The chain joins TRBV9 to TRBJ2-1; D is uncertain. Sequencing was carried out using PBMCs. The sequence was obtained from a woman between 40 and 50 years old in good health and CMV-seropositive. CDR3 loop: CASSATRLPYNEQFF. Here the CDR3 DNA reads TGTGCCAGCAGCGCGACGAGACTCCCCTACAATGAGCAGTTCTTC. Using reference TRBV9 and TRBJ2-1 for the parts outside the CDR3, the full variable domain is DSGVTQTPKHLITATGQRVTLRCSPRSGDLSVYWYQQSLDQGLQFLIQYYNGEERAKGNILERFSAQQFPDLHSELNLSSLELGDSALYFCASSATRLPYNEQFFGPGTRLTVL.